Shown below are 2 T cell receptor beta chains from a single sample sequenced in a study of blood T cell repertoires in COVID-19. TCRdb's copy holds only in-frame clones and misses some; the assay was immunoSEQ multiplex PCR. This sample has some 220,000 clones; approximately 91% occur once, and the top ten carry 0.8% to 0.95%. Sequencing used peripheral blood. These receptors were obtained from a man aged 25 to 45 with COVID-19, enrolled during active disease.

This chain uses TRBV5-4 with TRBJ2-5; 9 nucleotides match TRBD1. The junction had 6 bases not matched to a gene; V was cut back by 4 bases and J by 5 bases. This CDR3 region has 14 residues. Germline CDR1 SGHNT, CDR2 YYREEE (reference sequence). CDR3 DNA sequence: TGTGCCAGCAGCGTGGGACAGGGTGTCGAGACCCAGTACTTC. This translates into CASSVGQGVETQYF.

The V and J genes are TRBV10-3 and TRBJ2-4; a possible D gene is TRBD2 (7 bases). CDR3 length equals 16 residues. Trimming removed 2 bases at V and 7 bases at J, with 18 bases between. Germline V lookup: CDR1 ENHRY, CDR2 SYGVKD. The CDR3 sequence is CAISENVGGTFNIQYF. The CDR3 coding sequence is TGTGCCATCAGTGAGAATGTGGGGGGGACATTCAACATTCAGTACTTC.